This T cell receptor (beta chain) was documented in a study of shared clonotypes between healthy human individuals. At a deep level, the assay was run. Using ten immunoSEQ deep assay plates, investigators sequenced unsorted PBMC DNA. Repertoires were generated with immunoSEQ multiplex PCR, while TCRdb's copy carries only in-frame clones and drops some. The table shows roughly 500,000 clones, with 78% occurring only once. The table lists this clone with many counts. This clonotype originated in a woman aged 40 to 50 in good health. Some clones in this sample may be carry-over from other donors' samples. Sequencing was performed on PBMCs.

Here the CDR3 reads CAWVGGGFTDTQYF. The CDR3 DNA reads TGTGCCTGGGTTGGGGGGGGATTCACAGATACGCAGTATTTT. The chain is built from TRBV30 and TRBJ2-3, with 7 positions matching TRBD2. Trimming cost V 5 bases and J 2 bases; bases outside gene matches: 7. The CDR3 runs to 14 residues. From germline, CDR1 is GTSNPN and CDR2 SVGIG (reference sequence).